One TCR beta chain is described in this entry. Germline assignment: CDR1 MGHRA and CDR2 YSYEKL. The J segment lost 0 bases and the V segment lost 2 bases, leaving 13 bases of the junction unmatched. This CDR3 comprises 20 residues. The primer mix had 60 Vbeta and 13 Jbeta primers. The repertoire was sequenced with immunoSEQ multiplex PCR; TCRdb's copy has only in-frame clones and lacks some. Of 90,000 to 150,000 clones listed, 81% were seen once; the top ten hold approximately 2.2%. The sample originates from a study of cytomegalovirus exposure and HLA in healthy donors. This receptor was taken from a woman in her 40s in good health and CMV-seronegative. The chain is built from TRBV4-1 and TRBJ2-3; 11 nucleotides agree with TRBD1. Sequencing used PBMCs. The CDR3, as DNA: TGCGCCAGCAGCCAACAGACGGGACAGGGGGTGGTGAGGAGCACAGATACGCAGTATTTT. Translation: CASSQQTGQGVVRSTDTQYF.